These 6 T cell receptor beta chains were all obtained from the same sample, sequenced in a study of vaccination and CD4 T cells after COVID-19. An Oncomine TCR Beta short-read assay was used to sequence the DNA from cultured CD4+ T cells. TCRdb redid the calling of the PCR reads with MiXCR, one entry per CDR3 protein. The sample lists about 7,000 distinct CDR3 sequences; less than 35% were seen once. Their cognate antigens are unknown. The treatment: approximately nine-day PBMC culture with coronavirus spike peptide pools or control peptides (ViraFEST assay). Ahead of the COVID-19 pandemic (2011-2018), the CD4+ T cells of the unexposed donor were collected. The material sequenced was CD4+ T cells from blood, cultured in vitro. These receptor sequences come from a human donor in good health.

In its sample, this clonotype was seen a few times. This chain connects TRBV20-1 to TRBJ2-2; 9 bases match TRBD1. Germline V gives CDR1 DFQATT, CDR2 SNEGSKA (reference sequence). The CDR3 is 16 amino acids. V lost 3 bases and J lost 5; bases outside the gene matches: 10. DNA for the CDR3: TGCAGTGCTAGCTCTGCCGGGACAGGGAGGACCGGGGAGCTGTTTTTT. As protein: CSASSAGTGRTGELFF.

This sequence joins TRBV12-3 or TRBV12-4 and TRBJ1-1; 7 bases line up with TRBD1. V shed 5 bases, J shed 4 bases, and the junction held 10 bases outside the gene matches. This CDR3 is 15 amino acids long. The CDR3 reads CASSPSTGMRTEAFF. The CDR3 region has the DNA TGTGCCAGCAGTCCATCGACAGGGATGCGCACTGAAGCTTTCTTT.

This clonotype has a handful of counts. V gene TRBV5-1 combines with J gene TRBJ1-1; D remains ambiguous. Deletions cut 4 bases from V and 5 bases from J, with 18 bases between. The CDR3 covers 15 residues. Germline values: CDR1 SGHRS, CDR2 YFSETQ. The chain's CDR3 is CASSVQWGVMTEAFF. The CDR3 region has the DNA TGCGCCAGCAGCGTGCAGTGGGGTGTAATGACTGAAGCTTTCTTT.

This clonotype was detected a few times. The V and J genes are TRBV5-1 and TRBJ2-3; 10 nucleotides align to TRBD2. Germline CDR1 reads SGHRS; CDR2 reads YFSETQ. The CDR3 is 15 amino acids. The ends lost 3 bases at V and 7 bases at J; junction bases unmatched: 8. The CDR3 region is CASSSSSGGTNTQYF. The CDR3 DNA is TGCGCCAGCAGCTCATCTAGCGGGGGCACGAATACGCAGTATTTT.

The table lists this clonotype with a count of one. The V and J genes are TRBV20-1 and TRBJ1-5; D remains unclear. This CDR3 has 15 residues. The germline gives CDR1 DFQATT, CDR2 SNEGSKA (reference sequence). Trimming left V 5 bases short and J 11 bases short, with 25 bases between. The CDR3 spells CSASPRHLRGQSQHF. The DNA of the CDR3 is TGCAGTGCTTCTCCGAGACACCTGCGCGGGCAGTCCCAGCATTTT.

Here the CDR3 reads CASSEAGGTKNIQYF. The CDR3 DNA is TGTGCCAGCAGTGAGGCGGGGGGCACCAAAAACATTCAGTACTTC. The chain combines TRBV6-1 with TRBJ2-4, with TRBD2 identical over 8 bases. V shed 3 bases and J 2 bases; nucleotides not matched to a gene: 3. Per the germline V gene, CDR1 is MNHNS and CDR2 is SASEGT. The CDR3 extends over 15 amino acids.